This T cell receptor beta chain was retrieved from a study of tumor-infiltrating lymphocytes in primary liver carcinoma. The wider study: Donors underwent surgery for histopathologically diagnosed primary liver carcinoma.

Constant-region priming of approximately 500 ng total RNA yielded TCR beta cDNA. What produced the TCR beta libraries was three nested multiplex PCR rounds using slightly modified ARM-PCR. The first two PCR rounds used TRBV1-TRBV30 forward primers with a C-beta reverse primer, nine to eleven cycles each. TCRdb re-called the multiplex PCR reads through MiXCR, storing one row per CDR3 protein. Here the sample spans some 180,000 distinct CDR3 sequences, 50% to 75% being singletons. Details on this clonotype: Its antigen is unknown.

The V end lost 1 base, the J end lost 6 bases, and 11 bases lay between the germline ends. Germline CDR1 reads MGHRA; CDR2 reads YSYEKL. The CDR3 has 14 residues. The researchers obtained blood RNA from unsorted whole blood and also extracted germline DNA. Treatment-naive at the time, the patients had chronic HBV infection. Whole-study findings and limits: The study used bulk unsorted samples and so did not compare CD4+ and CD8+ repertoires. Overlap between tumor regions exceeded overlap of tumor with adjacent tissue or blood.

Sequences were obtained from peripheral blood. V gene TRBV4-1 combines with J gene TRBJ2-3; D perhaps matches TRBD1 (6 bases). This TCR was recovered from a man in his forties with primary liver carcinoma and hepatitis B virus infection. The CDR3 is CASSQVGQGDTQYF. The CDR3 DNA is TGCGCCAGCAGCCAAGTCGGGCAGGGGGATACGCAGTATTTT.